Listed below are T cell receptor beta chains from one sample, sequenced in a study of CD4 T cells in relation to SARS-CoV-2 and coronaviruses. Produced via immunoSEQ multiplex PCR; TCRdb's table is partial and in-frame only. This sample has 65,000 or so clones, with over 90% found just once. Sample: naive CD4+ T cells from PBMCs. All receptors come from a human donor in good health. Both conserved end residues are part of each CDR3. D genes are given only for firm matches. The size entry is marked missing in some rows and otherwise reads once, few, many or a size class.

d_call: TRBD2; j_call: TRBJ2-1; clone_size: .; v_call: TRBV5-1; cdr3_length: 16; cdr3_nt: TGCGCCAGCAGCTTTCCGGGACTAGCGACGCACAATGAGCAGTTCTTC; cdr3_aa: CASSFPGLATHNEQFF
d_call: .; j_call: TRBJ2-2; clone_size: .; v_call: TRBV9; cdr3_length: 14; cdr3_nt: TGTGCCAGCAGCGTAGTTTCCAGTGCCGGGGAGCTGTTTTTT; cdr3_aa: CASSVVSSAGELFF
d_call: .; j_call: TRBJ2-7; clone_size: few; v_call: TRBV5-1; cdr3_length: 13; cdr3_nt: TGCGCCAGCAGCCCCAGTGCGGGCTACGAGCAGTACTTC; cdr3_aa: CASSPSAGYEQYF
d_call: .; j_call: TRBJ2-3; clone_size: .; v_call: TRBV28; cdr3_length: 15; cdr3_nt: TGTGCCAGCAGTCCACCGGGTCCCGGGATACATACGCAGTATTTT; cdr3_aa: CASSPPGPGIHTQYF
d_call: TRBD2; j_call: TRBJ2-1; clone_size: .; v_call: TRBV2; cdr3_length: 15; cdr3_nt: TGTGCCAGCAAGGGAGCGGGAGGATGGTACAATGAGCAGTTCTTC; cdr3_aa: CASKGAGGWYNEQFF
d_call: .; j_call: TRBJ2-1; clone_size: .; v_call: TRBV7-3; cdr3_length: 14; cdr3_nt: TGTGCCAGCAGCCTTACCCAACGGGGGCCCGAGCAGTTCTTC; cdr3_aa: CASSLTQRGPEQFF
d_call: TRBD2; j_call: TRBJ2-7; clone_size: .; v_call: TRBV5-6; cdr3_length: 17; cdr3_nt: TGTGCCAGCAGCTTGGGCCCCAGGACTAGCGGGGGTATGGAGCAGTACTTC; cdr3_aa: CASSLGPRTSGGMEQYF
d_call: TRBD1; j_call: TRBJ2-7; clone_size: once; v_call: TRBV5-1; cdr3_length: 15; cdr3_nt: TGCGCCAGCAGCACCCCGGGACAGGGGGCTTACGAGCAGTACTTC; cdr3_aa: CASSTPGQGAYEQYF
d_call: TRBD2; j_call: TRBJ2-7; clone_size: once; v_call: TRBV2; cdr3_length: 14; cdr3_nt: TGTGCCAGCAGTGATCTAGCGGGAGGCTACGAGCAGTACTTC; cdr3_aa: CASSDLAGGYEQYF
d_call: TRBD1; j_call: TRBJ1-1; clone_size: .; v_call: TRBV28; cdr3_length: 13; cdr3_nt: TGTGCCAGCTGGGACAGGGTTAACACTGAAGCTTTCTTT; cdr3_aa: CASWDRVNTEAFF
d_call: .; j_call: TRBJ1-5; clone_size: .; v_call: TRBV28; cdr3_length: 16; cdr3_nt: TGTGCCAGCAGTTTCGTCAGTGCCTATAGCAATCAGCCCCAGCATTTT; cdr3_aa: CASSFVSAYSNQPQHF
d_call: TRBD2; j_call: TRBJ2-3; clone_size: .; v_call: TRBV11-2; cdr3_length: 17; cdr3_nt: TGTGCCAGCAGCTTACCCGGGACTAGCGGGAGTAGAGATACGCAGTATTTT; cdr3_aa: CASSLPGTSGSRDTQYF
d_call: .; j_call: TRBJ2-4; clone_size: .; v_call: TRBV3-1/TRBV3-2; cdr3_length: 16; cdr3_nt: TGTGCCAGCAGCCGTTGGGGCGGAATAGCCAAAAACATTCAGTACTTC; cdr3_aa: CASSRWGGIAKNIQYF
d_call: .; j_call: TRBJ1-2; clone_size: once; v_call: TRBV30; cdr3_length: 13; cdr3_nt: TGTGCCTGGAGTGCTACAGGGATTGATGGCTACACCTTC; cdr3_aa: CAWSATGIDGYTF
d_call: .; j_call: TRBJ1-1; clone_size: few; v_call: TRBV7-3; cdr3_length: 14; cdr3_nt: TGTGCCAGCAGCCTTAGTGGTAGGGCCACTGAAGCTTTCTTT; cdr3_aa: CASSLSGRATEAFF
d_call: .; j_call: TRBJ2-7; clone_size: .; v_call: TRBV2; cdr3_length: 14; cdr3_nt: TGTGCCAGCAAAGAACTAGGAACGACCTACGAGCAGTACTTC; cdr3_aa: CASKELGTTYEQYF
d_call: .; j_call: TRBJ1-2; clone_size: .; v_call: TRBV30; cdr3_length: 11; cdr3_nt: TGTGCCTGGAGTCCGGGGCAAGGCTACACCTTC; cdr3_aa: CAWSPGQGYTF
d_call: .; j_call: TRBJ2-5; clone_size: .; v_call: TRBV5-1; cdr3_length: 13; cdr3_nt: TGCGCCAGCAGCCCGGAGAGGGAAGAGACCCAGTACTTC; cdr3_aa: CASSPEREETQYF
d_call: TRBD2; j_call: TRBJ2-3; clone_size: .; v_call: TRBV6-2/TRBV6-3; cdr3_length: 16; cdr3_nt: TGTGCCAGCAGTTCCGAGGGTAGCGGGAGTTCGGATACGCAGTATTTT; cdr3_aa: CASSSEGSGSSDTQYF
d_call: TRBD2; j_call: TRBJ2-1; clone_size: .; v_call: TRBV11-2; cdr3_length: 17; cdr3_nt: TGTGCCAGCAGCCCGCGACTAGCGGGAGCCACAAACAATGAGCAGTTCTTC; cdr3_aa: CASSPRLAGATNNEQFF
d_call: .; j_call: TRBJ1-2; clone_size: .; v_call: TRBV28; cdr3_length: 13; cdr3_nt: TGTGCCAGCAGTCTCGACAGGAACTATGGCTACACCTTC; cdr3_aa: CASSLDRNYGYTF
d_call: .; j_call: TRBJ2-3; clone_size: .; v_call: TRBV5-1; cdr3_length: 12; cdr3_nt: TGCGCCAGCACCCTCACCGGGGGTACGCAGTATTTT; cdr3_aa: CASTLTGGTQYF
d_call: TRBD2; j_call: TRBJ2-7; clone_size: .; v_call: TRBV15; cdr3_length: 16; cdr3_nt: TGTGCCACCAGCAGGGGTCTACGGGAGGGGAGCGACGAGCAGTACTTC; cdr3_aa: CATSRGLREGSDEQYF
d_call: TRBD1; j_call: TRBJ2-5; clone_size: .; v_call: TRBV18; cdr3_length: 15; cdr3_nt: TGTGCCAGCTCAGGTCCGGGACAGCCCCAAGAGACCCAGTACTTC; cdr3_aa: CASSGPGQPQETQYF
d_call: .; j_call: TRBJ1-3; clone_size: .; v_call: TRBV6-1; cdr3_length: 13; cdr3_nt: TGTGCCAGCAGTGAAGCGGAGACACGCACCATATATTTT; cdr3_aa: CASSEAETRTIYF
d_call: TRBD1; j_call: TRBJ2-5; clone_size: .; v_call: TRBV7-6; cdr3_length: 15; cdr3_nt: TGTGCCAGCAGCCACAACAGGGGATCACAAGAGACCCAGTACTTC; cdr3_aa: CASSHNRGSQETQYF
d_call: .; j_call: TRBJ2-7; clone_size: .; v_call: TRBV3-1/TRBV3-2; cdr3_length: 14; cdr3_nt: TGTGCCAGCAGCCGAGACTCCAAGGTTTATGAGCAGTACTTC; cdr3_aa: CASSRDSKVYEQYF
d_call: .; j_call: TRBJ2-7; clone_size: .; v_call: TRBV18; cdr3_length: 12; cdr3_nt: TGTGCCAGCTCACCGTCGGACTACGAGCAGTACTTC; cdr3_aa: CASSPSDYEQYF
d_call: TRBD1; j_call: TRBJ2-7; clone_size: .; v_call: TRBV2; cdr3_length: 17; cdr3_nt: TGTGCCAGCAGTGATGGGGACAGGACTCAATCCCTTTACGAGCAGTACTTC; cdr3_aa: CASSDGDRTQSLYEQYF
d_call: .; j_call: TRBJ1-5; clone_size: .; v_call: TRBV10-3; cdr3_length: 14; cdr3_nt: TGTGCCATCAGTACGGGGGCGAGTAGTCAGCCCCAGCATTTT; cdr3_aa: CAISTGASSQPQHF
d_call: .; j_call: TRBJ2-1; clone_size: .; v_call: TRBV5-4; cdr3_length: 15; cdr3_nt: TGTGCCAGCAGCGCGGGACAGACCTCCTACAATGAGCAGTTCTTC; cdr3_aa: CASSAGQTSYNEQFF
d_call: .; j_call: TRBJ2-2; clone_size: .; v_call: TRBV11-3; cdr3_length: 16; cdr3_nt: TGTGCCAGCAGCTTACGCGGACACGCGAACACCGGGGAGCTGTTTTTT; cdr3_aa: CASSLRGHANTGELFF
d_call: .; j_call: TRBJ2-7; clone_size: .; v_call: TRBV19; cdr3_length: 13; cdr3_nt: TGTGCCAGTAGCCCGGGGGACTCCTACGAGCAGTACTTC; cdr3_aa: CASSPGDSYEQYF
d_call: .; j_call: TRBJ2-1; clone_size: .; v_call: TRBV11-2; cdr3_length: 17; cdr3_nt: TGTGCCAGCAGCGAGCGACTAGTAGCAAACTCCTACAGTGAGCAGTTCTTC; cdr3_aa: CASSERLVANSYSEQFF
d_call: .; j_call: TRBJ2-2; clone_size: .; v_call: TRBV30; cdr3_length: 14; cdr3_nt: TGTGCCTGGTGCCGCGCCAGGACAACCGGGGAGCTGTTTTTT; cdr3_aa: CAWCRARTTGELFF
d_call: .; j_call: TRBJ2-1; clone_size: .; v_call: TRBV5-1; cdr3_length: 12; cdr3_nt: TGCGCCAGCAGCTTGTCCGAGGATGAGCAGTTCTTC; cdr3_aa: CASSLSEDEQFF
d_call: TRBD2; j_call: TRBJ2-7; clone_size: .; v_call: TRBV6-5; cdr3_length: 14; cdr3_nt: TGTGCCAGCTTTTCGTTAGCGGGAATCGGCGAGCAGTACTTC; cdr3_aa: CASFSLAGIGEQYF
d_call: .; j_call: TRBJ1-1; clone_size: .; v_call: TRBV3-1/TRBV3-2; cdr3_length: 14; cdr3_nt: TGTGCCAGCAGCCAAGATCTCAGACACACTGAAGCTTTCTTT; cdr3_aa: CASSQDLRHTEAFF
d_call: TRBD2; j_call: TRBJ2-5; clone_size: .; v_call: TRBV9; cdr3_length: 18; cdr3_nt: TGTGCCAGCAGCGTAGCTTGGGGAGGTAGCGGGCCACAAGAGACCCAGTACTTC; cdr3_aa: CASSVAWGGSGPQETQYF
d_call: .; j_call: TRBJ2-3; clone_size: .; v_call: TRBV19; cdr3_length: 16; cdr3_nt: TGTGCCAGTAGTAAGGACAGCCGAGCAAGCACAGATACGCAGTATTTT; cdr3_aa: CASSKDSRASTDTQYF
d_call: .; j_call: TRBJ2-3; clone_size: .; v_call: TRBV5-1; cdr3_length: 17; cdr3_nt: TGCGCCAGCAGCTTGGCCGGCGGTATATCTAGCACAGATACGCAGTATTTT; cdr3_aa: CASSLAGGISSTDTQYF
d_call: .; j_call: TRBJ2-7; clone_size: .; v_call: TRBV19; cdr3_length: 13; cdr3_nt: TGTGCCAGTAGTCTCCGGGACAACGAAAGGCAGTACTTC; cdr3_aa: CASSLRDNERQYF
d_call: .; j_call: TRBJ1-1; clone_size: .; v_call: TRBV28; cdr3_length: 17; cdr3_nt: TGTGCCAGCAGCCCCTCAGGGGCCGAGAGAAGGAACACTGAAGCTTTCTTT; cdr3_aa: CASSPSGAERRNTEAFF
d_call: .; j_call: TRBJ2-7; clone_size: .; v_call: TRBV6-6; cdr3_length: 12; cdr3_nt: TGTGCCAGCAGCCCCATCGGCCACGAGCAGTACTTC; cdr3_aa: CASSPIGHEQYF
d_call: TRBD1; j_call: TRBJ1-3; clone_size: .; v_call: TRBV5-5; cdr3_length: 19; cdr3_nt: TGTGCCAGCAGACTGCAACAGGGGCTTGGGTCGGCTACTGGAAACACCATATATTTT; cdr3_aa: CASRLQQGLGSATGNTIYF
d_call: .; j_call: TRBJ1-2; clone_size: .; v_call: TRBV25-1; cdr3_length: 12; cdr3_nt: TGTGCCAGCACCGACGCGGGGGCCGGCTACACCTTC; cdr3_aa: CASTDAGAGYTF
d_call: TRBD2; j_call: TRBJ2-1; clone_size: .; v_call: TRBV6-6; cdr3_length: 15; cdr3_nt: TGTGCCAGCTTCGAAGGGACTAGCGGGGCCCATGAGCAGTTCTTC; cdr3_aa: CASFEGTSGAHEQFF